Each of the 13 T cell receptor beta chains below was sequenced from the same sample in a study of glioma-infiltrating T cells. TCR alpha and beta CDR3 regions were amplified from RNA using iRepertoire nested multiplex PCR. In TCRdb, the multiplex PCR reads were re-called with MiXCR into one record per CDR3 protein. The sample records some 160,000 distinct CDR3 sequences, roughly two fifths being singletons. What was sequenced was glioma tissue, nonneoplastic brain tissue, or PBMCs (not recorded which). The receptors were gathered from a human donor with low-grade glioma or glioblastoma, undergoing nonglioma brain surgery, or in good health (not recorded which).

Only a few counts were recorded for this clonotype. The rearrangement uses TRBV29-1 and TRBJ2-3, with 8 bases fitting TRBD2. V was clipped by 7 bases and J by 0 bases; unmatched bases: 12. Germline CDR1 is SQVTM and CDR2 is ANQGSEA. There are 16 residues in the CDR3. The CDR3 loop reads CSAPGSGVASTDTQYF. Here the CDR3 DNA reads TGCAGCGCTCCGGGTAGCGGGGTTGCTAGCACAGATACGCAGTATTTT.

About this clonotype: Being one base from a much bigger clone, this may be a read error. The chain joins TRBV20-1 to TRBJ2-5; 8 bases are shared with TRBD1. The V gene's germline CDR1 is DFQATT and CDR2 SNEGSKA (reference sequence). The CDR3 is made up of 13 amino acids. CDR3 DNA: TGCAGTGCTGACGCAGGGGGCATAGAGACCAAGTACTTC. Its translation is CSADAGGIETKYF.

CDR3 in DNA: TGTGCCAGCAGCAAAGGGAATTCACCCCTCCACTTT. Its translation is CASSKGNSPLHF. The chain couples TRBV3-1 to TRBJ1-6; D is unresolved. Germline-derived CDR1 and CDR2 are LGHDT and YNNKEL (reference sequence). This CDR3 comprises 12 residues. V lost 5 bases and J lost 7, with 6 bases in between.

This clonotype was seen at least ten times. The chain has TRBV25-1 and TRBJ2-7, with no clear D. The germline V gene has CDR1 MGHDK and CDR2 SYGVNS. V was clipped by 4 bases and J by 4 bases, with 14 bases between them. This CDR3 region has 14 residues. DNA for the CDR3: TGTGCCAGCAGTGTGGAGAGAGACACGTACGAGCAGTACTTC. Translated: CASSVERDTYEQYF.

This clonotype was detected ten times or more. The rearrangement joins TRBV28 to TRBJ2-1, with TRBD2 matching 11 bases. Germline V gene data show CDR1 as MDHEN and CDR2 as SYDVKM. The length of the CDR3 is 17 residues. Trimming took 5 bases from V and 7 from J; bases not matched to a gene: 13. The CDR3 reads CASSPTPLAGGGNEQFF. The CDR3 DNA follows: TGTGCCAGCAGTCCCACCCCTCTAGCGGGAGGAGGAAATGAGCAGTTCTTC.

In this sample, this clonotype turned up many times. The rearrangement links TRBV6-1 to TRBJ2-3, with TRBD1 identical over 7 bases. Germline CDR1 is MNHNS and CDR2 is SASEGT. Trimming took 5 bases from V and 1 from J; bases not matched to a gene: 3. CDR3 length equals 14 residues. CDR3 residues: CASSQDRRTDTQYF. The CDR3 DNA is TGTGCCAGCAGTCAGGACAGGCGCACAGATACGCAGTATTTT.

In DNA form, the CDR3 reads TGTGCCAGCAGTTTACCAGGGGGACAGACCCAGTACTTC. Its protein product is CASSLPGGQTQYF. The chain joins TRBV12-3 or TRBV12-4 to TRBJ2-5, with TRBD1 matching 7 bases. This CDR3 spans 13 amino acids. V shed 2 bases and J 6 bases; nucleotides not matched to a gene: 3.

This clonotype has only one observation. It is likely a read error, because the conserved phenylalanine at the end of the CDR3 is missing. The chain carries TRBV6-1 and TRBJ2-5; TRBD1 matches at 7 bases. The CDR3 covers 14 residues. The germline V gene encodes CDR1 MNHNS and CDR2 SASEGT. The ends lost 6 bases at V and 3 bases at J; junction bases unmatched: 7. DNA for the CDR3: TGTGCCAGCAGCTTAGAGGGGGCGGAAGAGACCCAGTACTTG. It specifies CASSLEGAEETQYL.

The rearrangement links TRBV15 to TRBJ2-6; maybe TRBD1 (5 bases). V was shortened by 5 bases and J by 4 bases, with 15 bases between the two germline ends. Germline lookup yields CDR1 LNHNV and CDR2 YYDKDF (reference sequence). The CDR3 consists of 16 residues. CDR3 nucleotides: TGTGCCACCAGCCCCCCGGGCAGGGCCGGGGCCAACGTCCTGACTTTC. This gives the protein CATSPPGRAGANVLTF.

The chain has TRBV19 and TRBJ1-5; D remains unclear. V lost 6 bases and J lost 1, with 16 bases in between. The CDR3 sequence is 16 residues long. Germline V CDR1 and CDR2: LNHDA, SQIVND (reference sequence). The CDR3 DNA follows: TGTGCCAGTAGCCCCTGGCCGCCTGGAAGCAATCAGCCCCAGCATTTT. This codes for CASSPWPPGSNQPQHF. The full variable domain, its missing parts supplied by reference TRBV19 and TRBJ1-5, is DGGITQSPKYLFRKEGQNVTLSCEQNLNHDAMYWYRQDPGQGLRLIYYSQIVNDFQKGDIAEGYSVSREKKESFPLTVTSAQKNPTAFYLCASSPWPPGSNQPQHFGDGTRLSIL.

The sample holds many counts of this clonotype. The chain employs TRBV4-1 and TRBJ1-5, with D hard to call. The germline V gene has CDR1 MGHRA and CDR2 YSYEKL. Between the trimmed V and J ends, which lost 0 bases and 2 bases, there was a span of 11 bases. This CDR3 comprises 16 residues. CDR3: CASSQEPGGGNQPQHF. The DNA for the CDR3 is TGCGCCAGCAGCCAAGAGCCGGGCGGTGGCAATCAGCCCCAGCATTTT.

This clonotype has at least ten counts. The chain recombines TRBV20-1 with TRBJ2-2; D unresolved. The CDR3 extends over 12 amino acids. V was cut by 3 bases and J by 5 bases, with 7 bases left in between. From germline, CDR1 is DFQATT and CDR2 SNEGSKA (reference sequence). The CDR3 DNA follows: TGCAGTGCTAGCTCCACTACCGGGGAGCTGTTTTTT. This gives the protein CSASSTTGELFF.

The chain is built from TRBV3-1 and TRBJ2-7; 9 positions agree with TRBD2. The germline V gene encodes CDR1 LGHDT and CDR2 YNNKEL (reference sequence). The V segment lost 3 bases and the J segment 3 bases; nucleotides outside the gene matches: 6. The CDR3 runs to 15 residues. CDR3 nucleotides: TGTGCCAGCAGCCAGCGACTAGCGGTTCGCTACGAGCAGTACTTC. Residues: CASSQRLAVRYEQYF.